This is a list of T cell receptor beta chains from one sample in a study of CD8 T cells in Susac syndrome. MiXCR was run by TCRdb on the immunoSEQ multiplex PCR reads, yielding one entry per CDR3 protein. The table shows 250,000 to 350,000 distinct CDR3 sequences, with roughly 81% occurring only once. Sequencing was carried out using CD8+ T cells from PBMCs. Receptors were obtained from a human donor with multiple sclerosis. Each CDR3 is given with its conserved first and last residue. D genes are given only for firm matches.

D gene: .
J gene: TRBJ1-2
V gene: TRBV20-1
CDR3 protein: CSARVQGWHGYTF

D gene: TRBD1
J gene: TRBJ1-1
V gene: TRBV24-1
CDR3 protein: CATRTGREAFF

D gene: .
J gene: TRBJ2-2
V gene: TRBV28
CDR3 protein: CASSLFDGELFF

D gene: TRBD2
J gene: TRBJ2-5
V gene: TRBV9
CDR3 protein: CASSSTGTSGVRETQYF

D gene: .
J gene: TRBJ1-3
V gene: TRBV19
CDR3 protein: CATQRGKNTIYF

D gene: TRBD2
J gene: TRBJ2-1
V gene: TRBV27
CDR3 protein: CASSLSSGDSYNEQFF

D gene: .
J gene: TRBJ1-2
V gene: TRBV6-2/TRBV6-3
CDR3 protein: CASYSGGVGYGYTF

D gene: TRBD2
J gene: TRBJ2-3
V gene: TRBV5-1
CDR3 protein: CASSLEGLAADTQYF

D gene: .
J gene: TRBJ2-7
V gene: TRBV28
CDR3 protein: CASSSLARNYEQYF

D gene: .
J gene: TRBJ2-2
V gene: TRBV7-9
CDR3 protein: CASSFRAANTGELFF

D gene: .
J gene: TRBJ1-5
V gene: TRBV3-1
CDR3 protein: CASWDTSSLGSNQPQHF

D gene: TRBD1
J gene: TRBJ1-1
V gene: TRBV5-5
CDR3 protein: CASSITWTGATEAFF

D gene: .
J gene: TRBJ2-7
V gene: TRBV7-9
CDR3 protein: CASSLWDSQKPPYEQYF

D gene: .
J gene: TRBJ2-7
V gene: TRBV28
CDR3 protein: CASSLLGYEQYF

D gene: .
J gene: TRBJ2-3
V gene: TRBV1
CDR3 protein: CTGRMLRDTQYF

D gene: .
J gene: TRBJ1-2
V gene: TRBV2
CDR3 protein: CASRAGVGYTF

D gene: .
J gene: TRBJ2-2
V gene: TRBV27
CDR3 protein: CASSFFGTLQTGELFF

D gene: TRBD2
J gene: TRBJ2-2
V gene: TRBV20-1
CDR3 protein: CSARDLFSGSAGELFF

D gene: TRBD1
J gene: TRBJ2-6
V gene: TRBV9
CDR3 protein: CASSSRKDRAGANVLTF

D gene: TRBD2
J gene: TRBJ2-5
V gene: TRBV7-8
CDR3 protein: CASSPGLAGVFETQYF

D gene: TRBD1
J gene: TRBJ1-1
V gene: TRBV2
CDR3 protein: CASRWTGNTEAFF

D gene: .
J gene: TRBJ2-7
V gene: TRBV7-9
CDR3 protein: CASSLAVNEQYF

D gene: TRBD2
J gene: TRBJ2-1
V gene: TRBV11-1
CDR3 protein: CASSPYPGLAGVGGTYNEQFF

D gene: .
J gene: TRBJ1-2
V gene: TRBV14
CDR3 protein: CASSQERKGSSYGYTF

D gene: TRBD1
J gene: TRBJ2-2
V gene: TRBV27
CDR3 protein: CASSLGLGRGTGELFF

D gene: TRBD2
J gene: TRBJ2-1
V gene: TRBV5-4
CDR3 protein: CASSPSGGVREQFF

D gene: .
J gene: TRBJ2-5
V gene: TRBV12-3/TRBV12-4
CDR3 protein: CASSLARGRPTRQETQYF

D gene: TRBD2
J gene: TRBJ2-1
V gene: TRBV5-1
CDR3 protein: CASSFKSGRAYNEQFF

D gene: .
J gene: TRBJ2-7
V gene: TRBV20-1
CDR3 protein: CSANVALAPYEQYF

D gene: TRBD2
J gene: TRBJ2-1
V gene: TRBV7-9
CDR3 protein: CASSLTPGTSGYNEQFF

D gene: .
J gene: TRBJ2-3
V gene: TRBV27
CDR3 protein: CASSLTPQYF

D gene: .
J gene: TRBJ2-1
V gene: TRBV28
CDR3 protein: CASVGLSYNEQFF

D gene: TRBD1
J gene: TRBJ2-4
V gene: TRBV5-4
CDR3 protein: CASSPGVWGQGAKNIQYF

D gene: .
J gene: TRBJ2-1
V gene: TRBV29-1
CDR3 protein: CSVALRADSSYNEQFF

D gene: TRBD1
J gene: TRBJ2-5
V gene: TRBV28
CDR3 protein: CASSLWHGTGEYF

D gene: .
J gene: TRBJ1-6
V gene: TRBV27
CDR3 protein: CASSTGQNSPLHF

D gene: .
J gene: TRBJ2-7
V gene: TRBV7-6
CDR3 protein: CASSLSGISYEQYF

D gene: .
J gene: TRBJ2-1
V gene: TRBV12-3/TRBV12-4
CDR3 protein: CASSLVGSYNEQFF

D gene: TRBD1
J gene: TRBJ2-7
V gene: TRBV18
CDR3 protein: CASSPLYPGQGIPYEQYF

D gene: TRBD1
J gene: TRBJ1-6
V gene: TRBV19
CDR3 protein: CASSVGTDNSPLHF

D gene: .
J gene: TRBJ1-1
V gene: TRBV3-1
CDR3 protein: CASSRGTYLNTEAFF

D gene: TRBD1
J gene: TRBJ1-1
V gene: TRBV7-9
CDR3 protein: CASSLEAGGHTEAFF

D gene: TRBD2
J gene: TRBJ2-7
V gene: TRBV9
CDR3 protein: CASSVEGLPYEQYF

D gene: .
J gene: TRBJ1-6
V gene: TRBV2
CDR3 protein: CASTWVEESSYNSPLHF

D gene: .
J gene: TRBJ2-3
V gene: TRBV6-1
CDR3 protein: CASIHGDSTDTQYF

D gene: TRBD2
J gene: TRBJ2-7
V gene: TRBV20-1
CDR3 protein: CSATPSGRAYEQYF

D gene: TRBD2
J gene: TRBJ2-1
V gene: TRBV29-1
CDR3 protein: CSVDPTSAYNEQFF

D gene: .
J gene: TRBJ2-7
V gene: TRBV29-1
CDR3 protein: CSVGGAAYEQYF

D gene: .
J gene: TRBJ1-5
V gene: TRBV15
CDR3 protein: CATSDRPASGNQPQHF

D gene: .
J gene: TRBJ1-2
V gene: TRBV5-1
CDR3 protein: CASSLITGYYGYTF

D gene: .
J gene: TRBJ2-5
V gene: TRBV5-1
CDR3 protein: CASSLAVGARETQYF

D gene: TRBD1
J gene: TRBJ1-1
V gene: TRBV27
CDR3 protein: CASRQTGYVDTEAFF

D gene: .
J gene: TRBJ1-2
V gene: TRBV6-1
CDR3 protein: CASSNGDRPYGYTF

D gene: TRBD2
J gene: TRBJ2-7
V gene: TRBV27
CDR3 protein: CASSRTSGAYEQYF